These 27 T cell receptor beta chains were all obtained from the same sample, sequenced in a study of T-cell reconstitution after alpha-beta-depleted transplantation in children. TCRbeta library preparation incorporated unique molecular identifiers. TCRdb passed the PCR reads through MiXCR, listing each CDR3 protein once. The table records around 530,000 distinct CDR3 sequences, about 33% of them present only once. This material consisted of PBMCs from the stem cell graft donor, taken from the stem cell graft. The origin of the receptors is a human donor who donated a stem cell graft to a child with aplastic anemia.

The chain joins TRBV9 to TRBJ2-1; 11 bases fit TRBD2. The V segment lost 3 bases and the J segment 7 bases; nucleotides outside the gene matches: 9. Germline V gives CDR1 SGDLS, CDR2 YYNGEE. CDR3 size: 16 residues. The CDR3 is CASSDPASGRWNEQFF. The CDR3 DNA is TGTGCCAGCAGCGACCCCGCTAGCGGGAGGTGGAATGAGCAGTTCTTC.

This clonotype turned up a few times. The chain's CDR3 is CSASKASSSYNEQFF. The CDR3 bases are TGCAGTGCTAGTAAGGCCAGCAGCTCCTACAATGAGCAGTTCTTC. This chain connects TRBV20-1 to TRBJ2-1; D remains ambiguous. Germline V gene sequence: CDR1 DFQATT, CDR2 SNEGSKA (reference sequence). CDR3 length: 15 amino acids. The V end lost 3 bases, the J end lost 0 bases, and 12 bases lay between the germline ends.

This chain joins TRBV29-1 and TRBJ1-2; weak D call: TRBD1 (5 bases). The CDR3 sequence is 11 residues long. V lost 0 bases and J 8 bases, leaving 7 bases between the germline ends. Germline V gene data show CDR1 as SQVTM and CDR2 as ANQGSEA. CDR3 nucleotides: TGCAGCGTTGAAGAGGGGGACGGCTACACCTTC. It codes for CSVEEGDGYTF. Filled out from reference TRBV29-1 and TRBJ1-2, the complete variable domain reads SAVISQKPSRDICQRGTSLTIQCQVDSQVTMMFWYRQQPGQSLTLIATANQGSEATYESGFVIDKFPISRPNLTFSTLTVSNMSPEDSSIYLCSVEEGDGYTFGSGTRLTVV.

The CDR3, as DNA: TGTGCCAGCAGCCCGCAGAAGGGGAGGGAGACCCAGTACTTC. Amino acids: CASSPQKGRETQYF. The chain joins TRBV7-2 to TRBJ2-5, with D tentatively TRBD2 (6 bases). This CDR3 has 14 amino acids. Between the trimmed V and J ends, which lost 5 bases and 5 bases, there was a span of 15 bases. Germline V lookup: CDR1 SGHTA, CDR2 FQGNSA. Full variable domain (remainder filled in from reference TRBV7-2 and TRBJ2-5): GAGVSQSPSNKVTEKGKDVELRCDPISGHTALYWYRQSLGQGLEFLIYFQGNSAPDKSGLPSDRFSAERTGGSVSTLTIQRTQQEDSAVYLCASSPQKGRETQYFGPGTRLLVL.

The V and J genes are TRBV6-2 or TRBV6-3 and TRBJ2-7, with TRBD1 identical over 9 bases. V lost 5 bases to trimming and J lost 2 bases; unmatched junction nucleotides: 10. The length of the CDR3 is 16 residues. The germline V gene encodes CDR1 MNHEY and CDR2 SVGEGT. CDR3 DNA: TGTGCCAGCAGTGACCCGGGACAGGGAATCACCTACGAGCAGTACGTC. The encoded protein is CASSDPGQGITYEQYV.

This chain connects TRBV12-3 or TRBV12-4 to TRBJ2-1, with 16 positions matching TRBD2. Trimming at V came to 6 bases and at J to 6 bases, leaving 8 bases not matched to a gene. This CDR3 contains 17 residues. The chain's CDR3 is CASRPGLAGGVFNEQFF. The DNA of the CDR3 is TGTGCCAGCAGGCCGGGACTAGCGGGAGGGGTGTTCAATGAGCAGTTCTTC.

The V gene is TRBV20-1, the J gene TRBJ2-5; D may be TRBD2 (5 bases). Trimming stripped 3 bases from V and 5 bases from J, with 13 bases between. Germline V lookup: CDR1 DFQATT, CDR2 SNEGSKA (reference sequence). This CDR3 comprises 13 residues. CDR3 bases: TGCAGTGCTAGCGGGAACACCCAGGAGACCCAGTACTTC. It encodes CSASGNTQETQYF.

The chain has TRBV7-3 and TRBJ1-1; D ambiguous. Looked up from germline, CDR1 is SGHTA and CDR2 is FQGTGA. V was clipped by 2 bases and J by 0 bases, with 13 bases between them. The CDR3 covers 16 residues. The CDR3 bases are TGTGCCAGCAGCTTAGAGCTTGGCCGAGTGAACACTGAAGCTTTCTTT. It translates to CASSLELGRVNTEAFF. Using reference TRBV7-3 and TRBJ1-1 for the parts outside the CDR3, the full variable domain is GAGVSQTPSNKVTEKGKYVELRCDPISGHTALYWYRQSLGQGPEFLIYFQGTGAADDSGLPNDRFFAVRPEGSVSTLKIQRTERGDSAVYLCASSLELGRVNTEAFFGQGTRLTVV.

This CDR3 reads CSVANPGLRDEQYF. DNA of the CDR3: TGCAGCGTCGCTAACCCGGGACTACGGGACGAGCAGTACTTC. The chain combines TRBV29-1 with TRBJ2-7, with 7 bases aligning to TRBD2. The germline gives CDR1 SQVTM, CDR2 ANQGSEA. The CDR3 is 14 residues long. With V trimmed by 6 bases and J by 5 bases, 13 bases remained unmatched.

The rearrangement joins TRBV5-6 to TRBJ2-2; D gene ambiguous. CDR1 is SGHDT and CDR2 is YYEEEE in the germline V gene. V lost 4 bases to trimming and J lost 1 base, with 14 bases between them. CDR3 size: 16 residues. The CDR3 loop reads CASSLVRALNTGELFF. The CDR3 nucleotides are TGTGCCAGCAGCCTTGTTAGGGCACTGAACACCGGGGAGCTGTTTTTT.

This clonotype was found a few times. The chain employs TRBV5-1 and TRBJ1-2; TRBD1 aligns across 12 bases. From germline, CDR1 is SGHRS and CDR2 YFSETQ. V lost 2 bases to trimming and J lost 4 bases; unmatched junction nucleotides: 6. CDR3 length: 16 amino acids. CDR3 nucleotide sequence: TGCGCCAGCAGCTTTGAGGGGACAGGGGGCTTCTATGGCTACACCTTC. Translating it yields CASSFEGTGGFYGYTF.

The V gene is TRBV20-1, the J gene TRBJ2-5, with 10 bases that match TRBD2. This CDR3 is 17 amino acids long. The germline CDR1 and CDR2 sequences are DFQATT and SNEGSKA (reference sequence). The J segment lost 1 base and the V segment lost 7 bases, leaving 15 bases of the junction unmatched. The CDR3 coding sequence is TGCAGTGTCTGGTCTAGCGGGAGACCCATTCTCCAAGAGACCCAGTACTTC. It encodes CSVWSSGRPILQETQYF.

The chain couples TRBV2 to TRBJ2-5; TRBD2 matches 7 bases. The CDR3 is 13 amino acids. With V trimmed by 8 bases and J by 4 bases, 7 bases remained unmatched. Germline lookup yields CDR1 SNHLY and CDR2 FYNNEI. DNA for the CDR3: TGTGCCAGCTGTCCCGGGACTACAGAGACCCAGTACTTC. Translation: CASCPGTTETQYF.

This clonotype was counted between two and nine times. The DNA for the CDR3 is TGCAGTGCTAGCTTTCAGGGGAACACCGGGGAGCTGTTTTTT. Translated: CSASFQGNTGELFF. The chain carries TRBV20-1 and TRBJ2-2; the D gene is possibly TRBD1 (5 bases). Trimming pared 3 bases from V and 1 base from J, leaving 9 bases between. Germline lookup yields CDR1 DFQATT and CDR2 SNEGSKA (reference sequence). The CDR3 length is 14 residues.

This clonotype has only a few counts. CDR3 DNA sequence: TGTGCCATCAGTGCCCCGACTGGGGGCTCCTACGAGCAGTACTTC. Translated: CAISAPTGGSYEQYF. This chain connects TRBV10-3 to TRBJ2-7; either TRBD1 or TRBD2 may fit D (5 bases each). The germline gives CDR1 ENHRY, CDR2 SYGVKD. CDR3 size: 15 residues. With 4 bases removed from V and 0 bases from J, the gap between germline ends came to 13 bases.

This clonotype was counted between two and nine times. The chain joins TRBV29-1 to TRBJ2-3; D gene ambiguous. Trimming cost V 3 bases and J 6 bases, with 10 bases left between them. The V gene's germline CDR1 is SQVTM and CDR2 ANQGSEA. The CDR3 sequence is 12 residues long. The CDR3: CSVELLGDTQYF. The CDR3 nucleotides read TGCAGCGTTGAGCTACTGGGGGATACGCAGTATTTT.

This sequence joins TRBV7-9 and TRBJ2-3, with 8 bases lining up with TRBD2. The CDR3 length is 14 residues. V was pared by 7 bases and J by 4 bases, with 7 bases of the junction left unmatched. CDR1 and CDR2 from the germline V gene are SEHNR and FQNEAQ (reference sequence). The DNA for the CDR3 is TGTGCCAGCAATTCAGCGGGAGAGGCAGATACGCAGTATTTT. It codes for CASNSAGEADTQYF.

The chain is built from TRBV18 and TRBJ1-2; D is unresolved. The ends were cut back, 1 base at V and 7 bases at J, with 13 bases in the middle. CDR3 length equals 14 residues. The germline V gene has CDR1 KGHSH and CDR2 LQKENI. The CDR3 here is CASSPQGMGFGYTF. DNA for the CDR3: TGTGCCAGCTCACCACAGGGTATGGGTTTTGGCTACACCTTC.

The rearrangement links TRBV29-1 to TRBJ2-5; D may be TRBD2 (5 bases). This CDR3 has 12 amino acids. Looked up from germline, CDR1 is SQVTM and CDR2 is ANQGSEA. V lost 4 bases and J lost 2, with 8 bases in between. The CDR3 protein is CSVAERQETQYF. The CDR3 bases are TGCAGCGTTGCCGAGCGGCAAGAGACCCAGTACTTC.

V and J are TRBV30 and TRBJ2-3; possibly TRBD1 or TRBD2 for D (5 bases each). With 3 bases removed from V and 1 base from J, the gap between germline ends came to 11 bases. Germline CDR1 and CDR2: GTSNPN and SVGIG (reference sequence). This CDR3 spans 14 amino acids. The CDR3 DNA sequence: TGTGCCTGGAGGGGACGGACCGGCACAGATACGCAGTATTTT. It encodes CAWRGRTGTDTQYF. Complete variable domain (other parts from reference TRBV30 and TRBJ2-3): SQTIHQWPATLVQPVGSPLSLECTVEGTSNPNLYWYRQAAGRGLQLLFYSVGIGQISSEVPQNLSASRPQDRQFILSSKKLLLSDSGFYLCAWRGRTGTDTQYFGPGTRLTVL.

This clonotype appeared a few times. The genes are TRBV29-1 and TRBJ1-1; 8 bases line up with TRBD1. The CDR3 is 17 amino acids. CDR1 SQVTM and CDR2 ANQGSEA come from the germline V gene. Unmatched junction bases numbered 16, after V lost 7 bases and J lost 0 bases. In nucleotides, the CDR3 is TGCAGCGCCCGGGGGGGCCAGACAGGGGTCTTGAACACTGAAGCTTTCTTT. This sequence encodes CSARGGQTGVLNTEAFF.

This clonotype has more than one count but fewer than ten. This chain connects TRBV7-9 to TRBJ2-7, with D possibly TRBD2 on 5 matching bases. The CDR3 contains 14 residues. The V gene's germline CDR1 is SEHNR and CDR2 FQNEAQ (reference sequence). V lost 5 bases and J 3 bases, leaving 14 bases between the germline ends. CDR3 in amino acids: CASSRLATSYEQYF. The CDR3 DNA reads TGTGCCAGCAGCCGTTTGGCTACTAGCTACGAGCAGTACTTC.

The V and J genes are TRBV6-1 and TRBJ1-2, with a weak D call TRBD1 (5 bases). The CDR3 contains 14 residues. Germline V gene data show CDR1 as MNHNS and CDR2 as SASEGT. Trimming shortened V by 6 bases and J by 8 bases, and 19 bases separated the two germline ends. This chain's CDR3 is CASRPTVSSMGYTF. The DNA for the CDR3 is TGTGCCAGCAGACCGACAGTCTCGAGCATGGGCTACACCTTC.

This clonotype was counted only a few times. CDR3 sequence reads: CASSVAGSTHNEQFF. The CDR3 bases are TGTGCCAGCAGCGTAGCCGGGAGTACCCACAATGAGCAGTTCTTC. V usage is TRBV9 and J usage is TRBJ2-1; maybe TRBD2 (6 bases). In germline, CDR1 is SGDLS, CDR2 YYNGEE. The CDR3 totals 15 residues. V shed 0 bases and J shed 5 bases, with 12 bases lying between them.

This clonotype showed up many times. Here the CDR3 DNA reads TGTGCCAGCAGCTTAGATATGGGGGGCAATGAGCAGTTCTTC. Its translation is CASSLDMGGNEQFF. The chain is built from TRBV7-2 and TRBJ2-1; TRBD2 might be the D (6 bases). CDR1 is SGHTA and CDR2 is FQGNSA in the germline V gene. The CDR3 is 14 residues long. V shed 1 base and J shed 6 bases, with 10 bases lying between them. Together with reference TRBV7-2 and TRBJ2-1, the CDR3 gives the full variable domain: GAGVSQSPSNKVTEKGKDVELRCDPISGHTALYWYRQSLGQGLEFLIYFQGNSAPDKSGLPSDRFSAERTGGSVSTLTIQRTQQEDSAVYLCASSLDMGGNEQFFGPGTRLTVL.

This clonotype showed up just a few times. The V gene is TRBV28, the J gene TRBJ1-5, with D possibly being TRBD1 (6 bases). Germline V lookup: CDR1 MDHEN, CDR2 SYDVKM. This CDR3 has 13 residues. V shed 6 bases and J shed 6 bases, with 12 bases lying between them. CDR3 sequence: CASSRTGLQPQHF. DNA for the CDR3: TGTGCCAGCAGCCGTACAGGGCTTCAGCCCCAGCATTTT.

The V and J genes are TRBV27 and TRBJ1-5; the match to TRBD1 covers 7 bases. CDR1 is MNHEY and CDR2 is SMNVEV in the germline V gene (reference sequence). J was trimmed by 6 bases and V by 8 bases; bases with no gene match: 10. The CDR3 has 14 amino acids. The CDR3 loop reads CASSLGGWGQPQHF. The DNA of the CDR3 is TGTGCCAGCTCCCTAGGGGGCTGGGGTCAGCCCCAGCATTTT.